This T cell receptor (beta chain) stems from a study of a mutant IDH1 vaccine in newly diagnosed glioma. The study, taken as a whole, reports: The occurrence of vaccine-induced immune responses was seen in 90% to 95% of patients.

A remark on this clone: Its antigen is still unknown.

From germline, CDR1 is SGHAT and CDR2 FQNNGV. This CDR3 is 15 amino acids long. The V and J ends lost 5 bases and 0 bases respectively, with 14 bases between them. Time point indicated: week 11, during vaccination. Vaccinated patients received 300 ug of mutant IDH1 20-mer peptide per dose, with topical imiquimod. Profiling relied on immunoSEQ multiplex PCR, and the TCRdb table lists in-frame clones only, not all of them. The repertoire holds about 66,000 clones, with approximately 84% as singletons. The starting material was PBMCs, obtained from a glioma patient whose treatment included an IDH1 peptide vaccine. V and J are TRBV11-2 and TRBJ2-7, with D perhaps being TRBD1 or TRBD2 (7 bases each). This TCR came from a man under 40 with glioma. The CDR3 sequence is CASSPGGVISYEQYF. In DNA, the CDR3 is TGTGCCAGCAGCCCAGGGGGGGTAATCTCCTACGAGCAGTACTTC. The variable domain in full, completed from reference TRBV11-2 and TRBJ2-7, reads EAGVAQSPRYKIIEKRQSVAFWCNPISGHATLYWYQQILGQGPKLLIQFQNNGVVDDSQLPKDRFSAERLKGVDSTLKIQPAKLEDSAVYLCASSPGGVISYEQYFGPGTRLTVT.